This T cell receptor (beta chain) was retrieved from a study of CD8 T cells in ankylosing spondylitis. Study-wide results and caveats: In peripheral blood, disease-linked CD8+ clones occurred at relatively low frequencies.

V was trimmed by 6 bases and J by 4 bases, leaving 12 bases between them. The CDR3 covers 13 residues. TCRdb reanalysed the 5' RACE reads using MiXCR and keeps one entry per CDR3 protein. The sample has almost 250,000 distinct CDR3 sequences, around 32% seen once. About this clonotype: Its antigen remains unknown.

The sequence came from a male donor with ankylosing spondylitis or in good health (not recorded which). The sequencing sample was made of blood, either unsorted or a sorted T cell fraction (not recorded which). This sequence joins TRBV12-3 or TRBV12-4 and TRBJ1-1; no definite D call. CDR3 DNA sequence: TGTGCCAGCAGCCCCGACACCAGCACTGAAGCTTTCTTT. Protein sequence: CASSPDTSTEAFF.